This entry features one T cell receptor beta chain sequence. Its target is not known. The data belong to a study of cytomegalovirus exposure and HLA in healthy donors. General study findings and limits: TCR beta chains associated with HLA were, in a later analysis, more clonally expanded than equally common others. In a later analysis, TCR beta V- and J-gene trimming was associated with a missense DCLRE1C variant. When a later analysis was performed, an Asian-associated ancestry cluster reportedly had fewer N-insertions than the roughly 630-donor mean.

The PCR ran on 60 Vbeta and 13 Jbeta primers. The method was immunoSEQ multiplex PCR; TCRdb's version includes in-frame clones alone and lacks a portion of them. In the table there are some 200,000 clones, 60% to 80% of which are singletons. This CDR3 is 15 amino acids long. Trimming removed 6 bases from V and 7 bases from J; junction bases left unmatched: 11. Germline loops: CDR1 LNHDA, CDR2 SQIVND (reference sequence). Sample: PBMCs. The chain links TRBV19 to TRBJ2-7; 11 bases agree with TRBD1. The clonotype comes from a man aged 40-55 years in good health and CMV-seronegative. CDR3 DNA sequence: TGTGCCAGTAGCTGGACAGGGGGCGTAGGCTATGAGCAGTACTTC. Encoded protein: CASSWTGGVGYEQYF.